This T cell receptor beta chain was retrieved from a study of cytomegalovirus exposure and HLA in healthy donors. With 60 Vbeta and 13 Jbeta primers, the PCR was carried out. TCRdb's copy holds only in-frame clones and misses some; the assay was immunoSEQ multiplex PCR. The sample has about 160,000 clones, 65% to 85% seen once. Germline assignment: CDR1 SGHRS and CDR2 YFSETQ. The CDR3 is 16 residues long. What was sequenced was PBMCs. The J gene is TRBJ2-5, the V gene TRBV5-1; 9 bases line up with TRBD1. The tail of the sequence fits TRBJ2-7 better, so the J call may be wrong. The sequence was collected from a woman between 45 and 65 years old in good health and CMV-seropositive. The CDR3 reads CASRPVLGTGNYEQYF. The CDR3 DNA sequence: TGCGCCAGCAGACCGGTCCTCGGGACAGGGAACTACGAGCAGTACTTC.